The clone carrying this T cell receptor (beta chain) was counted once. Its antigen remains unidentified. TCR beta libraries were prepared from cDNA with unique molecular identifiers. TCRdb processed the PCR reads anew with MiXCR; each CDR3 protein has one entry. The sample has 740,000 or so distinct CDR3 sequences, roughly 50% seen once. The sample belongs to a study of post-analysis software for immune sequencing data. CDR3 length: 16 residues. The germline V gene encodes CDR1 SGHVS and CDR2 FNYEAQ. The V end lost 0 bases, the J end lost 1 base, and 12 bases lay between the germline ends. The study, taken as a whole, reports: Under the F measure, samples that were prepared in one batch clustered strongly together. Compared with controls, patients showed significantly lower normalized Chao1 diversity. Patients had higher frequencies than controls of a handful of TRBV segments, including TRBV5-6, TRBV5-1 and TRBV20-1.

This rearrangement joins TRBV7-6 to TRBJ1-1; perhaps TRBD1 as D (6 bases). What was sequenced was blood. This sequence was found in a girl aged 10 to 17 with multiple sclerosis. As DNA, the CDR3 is TGTGCCAGCAGCTTAGCGTGGCAGGGGCGGAACACTGAAGCTTTCTTT. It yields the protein CASSLAWQGRNTEAFF.